The sequence of this T cell receptor (beta chain) was determined in a study of T cell responses to AZD1222 COVID-19 vaccine. The CDR3 is made up of 15 amino acids. V gave up 2 bases and J gave up 5 bases; unmatched junction bases: 7. Germline CDR1 reads KGHDR; CDR2 reads SFDVKD. Whole-study results and caveats: Nearly half of spike-specific TCRs reportedly target variant regions that are unmutated in the B.1.351 and B.1.1.7 variants. Researchers report vaccine-associated CD4 TCRs spanning spike, with dominance at 160-218 and 743-854. Repertoire sampling occurred only after the peak T cell response.

Concerning this clone itself: Antigen specificity is unknown.

The assay was immunoSEQ multiplex PCR, and TCRdb's table has in-frame clones only and misses some. Here the sample spans 100,000 or so clones, 70% to 90% being singletons. This chain joins TRBV24-1 and TRBJ2-5, with 7 bases matching TRBD2. This TCR was sampled from an adult in good health. Sample: peripheral blood, taken on day 0 of AZD1222 vaccination. CDR3 sequence (DNA): TGTGCCACCAGTGATTCTCGGGGGGTGTATGAGACCCAGTACTTC. Amino acid sequence: CATSDSRGVYETQYF.